These 12 T cell receptor beta chains came from one sample sequenced in a study of cytomegalovirus exposure and HLA in healthy donors. Using immunoSEQ multiplex PCR, the repertoire was profiled, and TCRdb retains in-frame clones only, with some absent. The repertoire holds 150,000 to 200,000 clones, with around 92% as singletons. The sequenced sample was PBMCs. All receptors derive from a woman in her late teens or twenties in good health and CMV-seropositive.

V gene TRBV6-4 combines with J gene TRBJ2-1; 10 positions agree with TRBD2. V gave up 4 bases and J gave up 13 bases; unmatched junction bases: 7. CDR3 length equals 13 residues. CDR1 and CDR2 (germline): MRHNA, SNTAGT. CDR3 protein: CASSVWLAGAQFF. The CDR3 DNA reads as TGTGCCAGCAGTGTGTGGCTAGCGGGAGCCCAGTTCTTC.

This clone came up once. The chain's CDR3 is CASSLSQPGQGYEQYF. The CDR3 region has the DNA TGTGCCAGCAGTTTATCCCAGCCGGGACAGGGCTACGAGCAGTACTTC. The chain is built from TRBV27 and TRBJ2-7, with 9 bases that match TRBD1. From germline, CDR1 is MNHEY and CDR2 SMNVEV (reference sequence). The CDR3 is 16 amino acids. With V trimmed by 0 bases and J by 3 bases, 6 bases remained unmatched.

The chain carries TRBV9 and TRBJ2-7; the match to TRBD2 covers 10 bases. The germline CDR1 and CDR2 sequences are SGDLS and YYNGEE. Trimming cost V 0 bases and J 5 bases; bases outside gene matches: 8. CDR3 length: 16 residues. CDR3 bases: TGTGCCAGCAGCGTAGCGAGCGGGAGGGCCGCCGACGAGCAGTACTTC. This translates into CASSVASGRAADEQYF.

This sequence joins TRBV5-1 and TRBJ2-3, with D unresolved. The germline CDR1 and CDR2 sequences are SGHRS and YFSETQ. The length of the CDR3 is 13 residues. Trimming removed 2 bases at V and 2 bases at J, with 6 bases between. The CDR3 DNA follows: TGCGCCAGCAGCTTCAGCGCCACAGATACGCAGTATTTT. Protein sequence: CASSFSATDTQYF.

This clone appeared once. The CDR3 DNA follows: TGTGCCAGCAGTGGACTGCCGAACACTGAAGCTTTCTTT. It yields the protein CASSGLPNTEAFF. The gene calls are TRBV2 and TRBJ1-1, with no clear D. The germline CDR1 and CDR2 sequences are SNHLY and FYNNEI. The CDR3 is 13 amino acids. V was cut by 4 bases and J by 1 base, with 7 bases left in between.

This rearrangement joins TRBV5-4 to TRBJ1-1; D uncertain. V lost 2 bases and J lost 4, with 9 bases in between. CDR1 and CDR2 (germline): SGHNT, YYREEE (reference sequence). The CDR3 totals 13 residues. The CDR3 bases are TGTGCCAGCAGCTTCCGTGGAGGCACTGAAGCTTTCTTT. Translation: CASSFRGGTEAFF. Full variable domain (missing parts from reference TRBV5-4 and TRBJ1-1): ETGVTQSPTHLIKTRGQQVTLRCSSQSGHNTVSWYQQALGQGPQFIFQYYREEENGRGNFPPRFSGLQFPNYSSELNVNALELDDSALYLCASSFRGGTEAFFGQGTRLTVV.

The gene calls are TRBV4-2 and TRBJ2-7, with TRBD1 identical over 7 bases. The trim removed 8 bases at V and 1 base at J, leaving 8 bases unmatched. This CDR3 contains 14 residues. CDR1 is LGHNA, CDR2 YNFKEQ, per germline. The CDR3 loop is CASARGLQSYEQYF. In DNA, the CDR3 is TGTGCCAGCGCTAGGGGGCTCCAATCCTACGAGCAGTACTTC.

The genes are TRBV9 and TRBJ1-4; D is unresolved. The length of the CDR3 is 14 residues. Trimming removed 0 bases at V and 8 bases at J, with 11 bases between. Germline V gives CDR1 SGDLS, CDR2 YYNGEE. CDR3: CASSVGGGHEKLFF. In DNA form, the CDR3 reads TGTGCCAGCAGCGTAGGTGGAGGGCACGAAAAACTGTTTTTT. The full variable domain, rest sourced from reference TRBV9 and TRBJ1-4, is DSGVTQTPKHLITATGQRVTLRCSPRSGDLSVYWYQQSLDQGLQFLIQYYNGEERAKGNILERFSAQQFPDLHSELNLSSLELGDSALYFCASSVGGGHEKLFFGSGTQLSVL.

The chain employs TRBV4-2 and TRBJ2-1; TRBD1 aligns across 8 bases. With V trimmed by 4 bases and J by 2 bases, 16 bases remained unmatched. Germline lookup yields CDR1 LGHNA and CDR2 YNFKEQ. The CDR3 extends over 19 amino acids. The CDR3 loop reads CASSRRTSTGTGPYNEQFF. CDR3 DNA sequence: TGTGCCAGCAGCCGACGAACGTCAACCGGGACAGGACCCTACAATGAGCAGTTCTTC.

This clone showed up just once. The chain joins TRBV10-3 to TRBJ2-7; the match to TRBD1 covers 7 bases. The CDR3 spans 15 residues. From germline, CDR1 is ENHRY and CDR2 SYGVKD. The junction had 8 bases not matched to a gene; V was cut back by 6 bases and J by 0 bases. Written as DNA, the CDR3 is TGTGCCATCAGGCGGACAGGAGTGAGCTCCTACGAGCAGTACTTC. It yields the protein CAIRRTGVSSYEQYF.

The chain carries TRBV7-8 and TRBJ1-5; 7 nucleotides agree with TRBD1. Germline trimming cut 3 bases from V and 1 base from J; bases unmatched to any gene: 6. Germline CDR1 and CDR2: SGHVS and FQNEAQ. The CDR3 runs 16 residues. CDR3 nucleotides: TGTGCCAGCAGCTTCCAGACAGGGACGAGCAATCAGCCCCAGCATTTT. This gives the protein CASSFQTGTSNQPQHF.

The gene calls are TRBV6-5 and TRBJ2-2; 12 nucleotides match TRBD2. With V trimmed by 6 bases and J by 5 bases, 4 bases remained unmatched. Per the germline V gene, CDR1 is MNHEY and CDR2 is SVGAGI. CDR3 length equals 15 residues. CDR3 nucleotide sequence: TGTGCCAGCAGAGGACTAGCGGGACTAACCGGGGAGCTGTTTTTT. This sequence encodes CASRGLAGLTGELFF.